This T cell receptor (beta chain) was observed in a study of CD8 T cells in ankylosing spondylitis. CDR1 is SGHVS, CDR2 FNYEAQ, per germline. The V and J ends lost 5 bases and 5 bases, in that order; junction bases with no gene match: 13. CDR3 length: 17 amino acids. TCRdb reprocessed the 5' RACE reads via MiXCR and lists one record per CDR3 protein. The sample contains about 140,000 distinct CDR3 sequences, about 32% of which appear only once. Notes on this clonotype: Its target is not known.

Study-wide results and limits: Some motif variants were previously reported in reactive arthritis synovial fluid and blood. CD8+ cells made up the disease-linked clones, which were relatively rare in peripheral blood. Roughly eight highly homologous variants formed a TCR beta motif that appeared characteristic of ankylosing spondylitis blood. From matched ankylosing spondylitis synovial fluid, disease-linked clones were reportedly recovered at significantly enriched levels.

Sequenced: synovial fluid, either unsorted or a sorted T cell fraction (not recorded which). The V and J genes are TRBV7-6 and TRBJ2-1; TRBD1 aligns across 9 bases. The TCR comes from a male donor with ankylosing spondylitis. The CDR3 spells CASSQSWTGEGNNEQFF. In DNA form, the CDR3 reads TGTGCCAGCAGCCAAAGCTGGACAGGGGAGGGAAACAATGAGCAGTTCTTC.